This T cell receptor beta chain emerged from a study of blood T cell repertoires in COVID-19. Measured with immunoSEQ multiplex PCR; TCRdb has only the in-frame clones, and not every one. The sample includes 150,000 to 200,000 clones, approximately 88% seen only once; the top ten take over 4.5%. This clone has only one observation. Germline CDR1 reads LNHDA; CDR2 reads SQIVND (reference sequence). CDR3 size: 13 residues. V was cut by 9 bases and J by 3 bases, with 15 bases left in between. The chain joins TRBV19 to TRBJ2-7; tentatively, D is TRBD2 (5 bases). The sequence came from a human donor in a cohort sampled during active COVID-19. The specimen was peripheral blood. Here the CDR3 DNA reads TGTGCCAGGAAGGCCCGGACTCACTACGAGCAGTACTTC. It yields the protein CARKARTHYEQYF. The whole variable domain, remainder taken from reference TRBV19 and TRBJ2-7, is DGGITQSPKYLFRKEGQNVTLSCEQNLNHDAMYWYRQDPGQGLRLIYYSQIVNDFQKGDIAEGYSVSREKKESFPLTVTSAQKNPTAFYLCARKARTHYEQYFGPGTRLTVT.